The next 2 T cell receptor beta chains were all read from a single sample in a study of T-cell memory formation after mild COVID-19. One entry per CDR3 protein results from TCRdb running MiXCR on the 5' RACE reads. The repertoire has roughly 610,000 distinct CDR3 sequences, 17% of them found once; the top ten carry less than 10%. Sequenced material: PBMCs or a T cell subset sorted from them (not recorded which). The receptors were sampled from an adult woman who had mild COVID-19 (a few samples of this study predate the infection). Cell type and time point are not known.

The rearrangement links TRBV7-2 to TRBJ2-1; D is ambiguous. This CDR3 has 13 residues. Germline V lookup: CDR1 SGHTA, CDR2 FQGNSA. The V and J ends lost 5 bases and 5 bases respectively, with 10 bases between them. CDR3 DNA sequence: TGTGCCAGCAGCAACTATATACACAATGAGCAGTTCTTC. Its protein product is CASSNYIHNEQFF.

The CDR3 loop is CSVEDPPYTGELFF. The CDR3 DNA is TGCAGCGTTGAGGACCCACCCTACACCGGGGAGCTGTTTTTT. J is TRBJ2-2 and V is TRBV29-1; D remains ambiguous. The germline V gene has CDR1 SQVTM and CDR2 ANQGSEA. This CDR3 is built from 14 residues. V dropped 3 bases and J dropped 3 bases, with 11 bases sitting between them.